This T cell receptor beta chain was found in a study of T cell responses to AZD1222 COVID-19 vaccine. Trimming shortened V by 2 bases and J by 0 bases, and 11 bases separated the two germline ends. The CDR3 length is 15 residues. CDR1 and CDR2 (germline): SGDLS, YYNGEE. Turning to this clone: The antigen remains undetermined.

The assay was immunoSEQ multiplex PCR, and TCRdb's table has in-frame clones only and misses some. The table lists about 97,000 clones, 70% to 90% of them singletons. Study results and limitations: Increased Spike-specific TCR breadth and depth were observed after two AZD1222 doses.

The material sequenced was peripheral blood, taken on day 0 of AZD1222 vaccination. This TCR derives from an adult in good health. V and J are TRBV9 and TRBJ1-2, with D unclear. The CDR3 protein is CASSVSALANYGYTF. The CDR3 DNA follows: TGTGCCAGCAGCGTTTCCGCGTTAGCTAACTATGGCTACACCTTC.